This TCR beta chain was obtained from a study of Graves' ophthalmopathy and Graves' hyperthyroidism. Study-level background: The collection of peripheral blood took place at initial diagnosis, before any treatment.

Study findings and constraints: Ophthalmopathy cases were distinguished from stable hyperthyroidism by a 13-signature model, reaching around 88% sensitivity and approximately 83% specificity.

This clonotype has at least ten counts. The target antigen is unknown. Researchers took RNA transcripts and amplified TCR beta CDR3 regions from them. The authors performed first-round RT-PCR with HTBI primers and then a second-round multiplex PCR. TCRdb re-analysed the multiplex PCR reads in MiXCR, keeping a single row per CDR3 protein. Seen here are about 740,000 distinct CDR3 sequences, 35% to 50% observed once, and the top ten hold 44%. V dropped 2 bases and J dropped 0 bases, with 7 bases sitting between them. CDR3 size: 13 residues. Germline values: CDR1 SQVTM, CDR2 ANQGSEA. The receptor was derived from an adult man with Graves' ophthalmopathy. This rearrangement joins TRBV29-1 to TRBJ1-1; D is ambiguous. Sequencing was carried out using peripheral blood. The CDR3 loop reads CSVERLMNTEAFF. The CDR3 DNA reads TGCAGCGTTGAAAGACTGATGAACACTGAAGCTTTCTTT.